This T cell receptor (beta chain) was identified in a study of cytomegalovirus exposure and HLA in healthy donors. This clone appeared a single time. The CDR3 contains 13 residues. The V end was cut by 5 bases, the J end by 1 base, with 8 bases between. Germline lookup yields CDR1 MNHEY and CDR2 SVGAGI. It was with 60 Vbeta and 13 Jbeta primers that the PCR ran. Only in-frame clones appear in the TCRdb table, and some are missing; sequencing was by immunoSEQ multiplex PCR. The repertoire consists of 110,000 to 150,000 clones, with roughly 80% occurring once and the leading ten covering about 3.7%. The receptor was derived from a male donor in good health and CMV-seronegative. This chain joins TRBV6-5 and TRBJ1-1; the D gene is possibly TRBD1 (5 bases). Sequenced: PBMCs. CDR3 sequence reads: CASSKQGNTEAFF. The DNA of the CDR3 is TGTGCCAGCAGTAAGCAGGGGAACACTGAAGCTTTCTTT.